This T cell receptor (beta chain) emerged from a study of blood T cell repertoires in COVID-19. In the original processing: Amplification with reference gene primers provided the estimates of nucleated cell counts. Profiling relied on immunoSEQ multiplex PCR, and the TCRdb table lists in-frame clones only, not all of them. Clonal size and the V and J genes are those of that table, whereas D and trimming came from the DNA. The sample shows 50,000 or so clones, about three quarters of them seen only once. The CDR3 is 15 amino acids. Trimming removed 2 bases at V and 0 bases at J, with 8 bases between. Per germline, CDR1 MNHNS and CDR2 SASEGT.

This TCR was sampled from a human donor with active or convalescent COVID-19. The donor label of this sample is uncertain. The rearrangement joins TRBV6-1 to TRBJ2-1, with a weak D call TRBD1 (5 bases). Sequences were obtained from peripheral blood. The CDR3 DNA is TGTGCCAGCAGTGAATGGGGCGGCTCCTACAATGAGCAGTTCTTC. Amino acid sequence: CASSEWGGSYNEQFF.